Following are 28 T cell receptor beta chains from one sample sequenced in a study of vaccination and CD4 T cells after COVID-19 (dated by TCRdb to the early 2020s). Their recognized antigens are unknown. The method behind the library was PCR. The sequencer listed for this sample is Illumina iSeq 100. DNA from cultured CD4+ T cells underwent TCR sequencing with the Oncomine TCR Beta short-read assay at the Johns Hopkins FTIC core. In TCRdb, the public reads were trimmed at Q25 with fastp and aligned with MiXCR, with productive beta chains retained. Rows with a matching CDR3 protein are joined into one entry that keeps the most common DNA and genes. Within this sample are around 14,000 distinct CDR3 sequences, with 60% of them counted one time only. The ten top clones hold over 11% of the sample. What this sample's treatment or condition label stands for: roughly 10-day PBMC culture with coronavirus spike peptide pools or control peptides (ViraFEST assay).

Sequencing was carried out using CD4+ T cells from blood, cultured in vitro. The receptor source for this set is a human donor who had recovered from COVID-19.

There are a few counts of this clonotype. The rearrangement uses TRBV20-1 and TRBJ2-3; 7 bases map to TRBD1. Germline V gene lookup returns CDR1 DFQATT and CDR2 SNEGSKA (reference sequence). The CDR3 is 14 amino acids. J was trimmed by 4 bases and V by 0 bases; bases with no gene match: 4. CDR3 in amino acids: CSARDHRGSDTQYF. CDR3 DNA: TGCAGTGCTAGAGACCACAGGGGTTCAGATACGCAGTATTTT.

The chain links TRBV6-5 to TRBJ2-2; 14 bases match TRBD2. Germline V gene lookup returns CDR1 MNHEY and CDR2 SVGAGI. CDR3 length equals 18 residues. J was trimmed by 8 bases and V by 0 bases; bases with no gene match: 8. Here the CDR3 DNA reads TGTGCCAGCAGTTACTCGACTGGACTAGCGGGAGGTGGGGGGGAGCTGTTTTTT. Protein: CASSYSTGLAGGGGELFF.

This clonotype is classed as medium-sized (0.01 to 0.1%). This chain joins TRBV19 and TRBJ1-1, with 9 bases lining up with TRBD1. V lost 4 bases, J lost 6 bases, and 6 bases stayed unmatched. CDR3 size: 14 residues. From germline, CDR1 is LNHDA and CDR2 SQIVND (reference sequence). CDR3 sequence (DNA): TGTGCCAGTAGTAGGGGACAGGGTACTGCTGAAGCTTTCTTT. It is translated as CASSRGQGTAEAFF.

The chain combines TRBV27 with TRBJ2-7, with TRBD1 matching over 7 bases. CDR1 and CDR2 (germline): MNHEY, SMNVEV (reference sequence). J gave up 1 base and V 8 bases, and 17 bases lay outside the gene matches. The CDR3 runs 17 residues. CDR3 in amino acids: CASRSRPGTAVSYEQYF. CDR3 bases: TGTGCCAGCCGAAGTAGACCCGGGACAGCGGTATCCTACGAGCAGTACTTC.

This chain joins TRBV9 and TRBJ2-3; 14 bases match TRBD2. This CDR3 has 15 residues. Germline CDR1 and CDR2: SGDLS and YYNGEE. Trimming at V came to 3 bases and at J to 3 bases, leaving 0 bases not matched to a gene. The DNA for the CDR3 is TGTGCCAGCAGCGGGACTAGCGGGAGGACAGATACGCAGTATTTT. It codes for CASSGTSGRTDTQYF.

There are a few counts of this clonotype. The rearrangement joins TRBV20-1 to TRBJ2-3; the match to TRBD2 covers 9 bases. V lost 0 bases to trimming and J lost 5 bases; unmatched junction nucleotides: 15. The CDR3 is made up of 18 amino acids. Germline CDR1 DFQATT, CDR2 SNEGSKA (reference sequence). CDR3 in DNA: TGCAGTGCTAGAGATCCCGCCGGGGCGGGAGGGAGGAGAGATACGCAGTATTTT. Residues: CSARDPAGAGGRRDTQYF.

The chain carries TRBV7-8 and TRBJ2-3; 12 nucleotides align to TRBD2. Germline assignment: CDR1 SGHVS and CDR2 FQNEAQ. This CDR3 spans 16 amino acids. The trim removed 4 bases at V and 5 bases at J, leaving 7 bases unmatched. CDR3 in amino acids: CASSYGLAGTQDTQYF. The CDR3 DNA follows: TGTGCCAGCAGCTATGGACTAGCGGGGACCCAAGATACGCAGTATTTT.

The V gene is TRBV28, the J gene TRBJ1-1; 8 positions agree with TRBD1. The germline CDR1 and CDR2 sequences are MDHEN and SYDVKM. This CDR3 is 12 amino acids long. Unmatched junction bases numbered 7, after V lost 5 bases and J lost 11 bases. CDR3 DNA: TGTGCCAGCAGTCCACCGGACAGGGCGGCTTTCTTT. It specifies CASSPPDRAAFF.

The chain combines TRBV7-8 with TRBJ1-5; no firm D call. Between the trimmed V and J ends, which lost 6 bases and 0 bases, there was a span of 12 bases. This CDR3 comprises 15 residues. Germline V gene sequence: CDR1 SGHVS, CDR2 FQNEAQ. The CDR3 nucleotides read TGTGCCAGCAGACCGACACCCTATAGCAATCAGCCCCAGCATTTT. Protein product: CASRPTPYSNQPQHF.

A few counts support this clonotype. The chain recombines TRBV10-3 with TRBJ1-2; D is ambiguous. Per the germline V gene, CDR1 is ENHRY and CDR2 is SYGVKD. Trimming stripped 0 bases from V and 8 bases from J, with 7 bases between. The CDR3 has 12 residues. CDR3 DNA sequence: TGTGCCATCAGTGAGTCGGCCAGCGGCTACACCTTC. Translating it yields CAISESASGYTF.

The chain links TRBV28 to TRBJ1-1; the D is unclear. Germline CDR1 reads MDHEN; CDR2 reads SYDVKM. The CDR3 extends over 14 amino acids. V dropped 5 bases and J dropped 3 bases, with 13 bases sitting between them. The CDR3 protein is CASSPPAAYTEAFF. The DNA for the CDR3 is TGTGCCAGCAGTCCTCCCGCAGCCTACACTGAAGCTTTCTTT.

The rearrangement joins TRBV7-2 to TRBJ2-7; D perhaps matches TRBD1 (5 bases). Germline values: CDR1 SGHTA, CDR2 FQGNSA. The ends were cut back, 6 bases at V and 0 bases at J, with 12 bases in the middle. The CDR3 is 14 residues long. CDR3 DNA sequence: TGTGCCAGCAGTAAACGGACACACTCCTACGAGCAGTACTTC. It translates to CASSKRTHSYEQYF.

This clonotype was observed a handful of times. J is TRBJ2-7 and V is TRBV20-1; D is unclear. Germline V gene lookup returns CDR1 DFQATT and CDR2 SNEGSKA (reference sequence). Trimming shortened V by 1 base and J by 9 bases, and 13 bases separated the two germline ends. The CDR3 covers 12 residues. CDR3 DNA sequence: TGCAGTGCTAGAGGACGGCGGCGAGGGCAGTACTTC. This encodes CSARGRRRGQYF.

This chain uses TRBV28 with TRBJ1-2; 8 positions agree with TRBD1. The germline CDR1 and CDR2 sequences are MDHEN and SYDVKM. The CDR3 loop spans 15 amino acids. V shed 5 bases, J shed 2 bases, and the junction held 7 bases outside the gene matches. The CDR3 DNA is TGTGCCAGCAGTCCCAGTCAGGGGGCGAACTATGGCTACACCTTC. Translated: CASSPSQGANYGYTF.

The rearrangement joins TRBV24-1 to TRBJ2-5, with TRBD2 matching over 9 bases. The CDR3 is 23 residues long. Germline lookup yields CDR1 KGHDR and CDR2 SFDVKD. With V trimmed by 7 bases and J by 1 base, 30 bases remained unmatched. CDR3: CATSGVSGQVASGMYGGQETQYF. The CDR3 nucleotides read TGTGCCACCAGCGGTGTTTCCGGTCAGGTGGCTAGCGGGATGTATGGGGGCCAAGAGACCCAGTACTTC.

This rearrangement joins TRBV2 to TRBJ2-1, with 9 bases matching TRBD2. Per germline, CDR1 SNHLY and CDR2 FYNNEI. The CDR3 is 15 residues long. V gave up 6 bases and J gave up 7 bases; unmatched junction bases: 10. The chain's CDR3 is CASRSAGGPGNEQFF. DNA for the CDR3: TGTGCCAGCAGATCGGCGGGAGGGCCGGGAAATGAGCAGTTCTTC.

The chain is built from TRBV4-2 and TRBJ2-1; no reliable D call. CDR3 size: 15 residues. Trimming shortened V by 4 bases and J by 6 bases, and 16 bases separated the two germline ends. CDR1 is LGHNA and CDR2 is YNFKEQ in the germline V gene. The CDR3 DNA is TGTGCCAGCAGCCGAAGACTCCAGGCACTCAATGAGCAGTTCTTC. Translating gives CASSRRLQALNEQFF.

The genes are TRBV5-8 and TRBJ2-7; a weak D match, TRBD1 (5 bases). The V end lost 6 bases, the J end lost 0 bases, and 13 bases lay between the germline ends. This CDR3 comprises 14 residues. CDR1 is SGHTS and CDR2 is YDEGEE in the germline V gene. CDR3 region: CASNGHVLSYEQYF. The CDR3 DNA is TGTGCCAGCAACGGACATGTACTCTCCTACGAGCAGTACTTC. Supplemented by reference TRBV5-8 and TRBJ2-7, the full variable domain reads EAGVTQSPTHLIKTRGQQATLRCSPISGHTSVYWYQQALGLGLQFLLWYDEGEERNRGNFPPRFSGRQFPNYSSELNVNALELEDSALYLCASNGHVLSYEQYFGPGTRLTVT.

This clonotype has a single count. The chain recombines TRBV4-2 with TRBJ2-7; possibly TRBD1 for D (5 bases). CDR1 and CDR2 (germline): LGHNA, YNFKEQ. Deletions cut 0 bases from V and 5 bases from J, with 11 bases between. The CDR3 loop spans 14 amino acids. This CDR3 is CASSQEGVRDEQYF. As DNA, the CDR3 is TGTGCCAGCAGCCAAGAAGGGGTCCGGGACGAGCAGTACTTC.

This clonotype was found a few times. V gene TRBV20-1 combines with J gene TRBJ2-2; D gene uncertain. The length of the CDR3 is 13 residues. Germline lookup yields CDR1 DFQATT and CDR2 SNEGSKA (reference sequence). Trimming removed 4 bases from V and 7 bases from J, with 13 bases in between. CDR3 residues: CSAIENGVGELFF. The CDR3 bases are TGCAGTGCTATTGAAAATGGGGTCGGGGAGCTGTTTTTT.

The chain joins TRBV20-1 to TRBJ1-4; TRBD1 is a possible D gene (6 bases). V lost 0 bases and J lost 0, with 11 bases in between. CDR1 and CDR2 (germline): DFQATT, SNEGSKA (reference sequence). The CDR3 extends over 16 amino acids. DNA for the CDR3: TGCAGTGCTAGAGATTTGGGGGCTGCAACTAATGAAAAACTGTTTTTT. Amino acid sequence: CSARDLGAATNEKLFF.

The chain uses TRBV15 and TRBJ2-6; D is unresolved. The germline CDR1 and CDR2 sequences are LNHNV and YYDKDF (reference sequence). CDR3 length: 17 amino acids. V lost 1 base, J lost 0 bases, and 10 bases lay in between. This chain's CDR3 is CATSRVSSPSGANVLTF. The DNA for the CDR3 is TGTGCCACCAGCAGAGTTTCGAGTCCCTCTGGGGCCAACGTCCTGACTTTC.

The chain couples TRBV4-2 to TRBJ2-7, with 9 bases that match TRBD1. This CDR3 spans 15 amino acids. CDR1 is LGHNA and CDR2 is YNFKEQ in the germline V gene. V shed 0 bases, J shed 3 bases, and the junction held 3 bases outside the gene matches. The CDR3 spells CASSQEETGGYEQYF. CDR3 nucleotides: TGTGCCAGCAGCCAAGAAGAGACAGGGGGCTACGAGCAGTACTTC.

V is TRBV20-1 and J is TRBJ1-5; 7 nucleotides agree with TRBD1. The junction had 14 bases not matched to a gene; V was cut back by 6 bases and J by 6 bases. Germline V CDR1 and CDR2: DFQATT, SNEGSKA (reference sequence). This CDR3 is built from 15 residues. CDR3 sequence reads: CSAGRRDSRIQPQHF. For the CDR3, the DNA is TGCAGTGCCGGACGCCGGGACAGTCGGATTCAGCCCCAGCATTTT.

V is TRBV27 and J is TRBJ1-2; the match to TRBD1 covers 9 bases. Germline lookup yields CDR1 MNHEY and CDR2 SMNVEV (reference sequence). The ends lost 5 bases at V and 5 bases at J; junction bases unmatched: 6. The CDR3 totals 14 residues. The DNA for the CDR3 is TGTGCCAGCAGTCTCGGACAGGGGAAATATGGCTACACCTTC. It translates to CASSLGQGKYGYTF.

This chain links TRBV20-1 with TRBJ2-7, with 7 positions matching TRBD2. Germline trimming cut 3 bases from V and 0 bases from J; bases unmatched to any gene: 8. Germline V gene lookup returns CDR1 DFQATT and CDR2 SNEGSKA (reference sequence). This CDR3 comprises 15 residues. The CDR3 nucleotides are TGCAGTGCTAGGAATTTAGCGGGTTTCTCCTACGAGCAGTACTTC. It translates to CSARNLAGFSYEQYF.

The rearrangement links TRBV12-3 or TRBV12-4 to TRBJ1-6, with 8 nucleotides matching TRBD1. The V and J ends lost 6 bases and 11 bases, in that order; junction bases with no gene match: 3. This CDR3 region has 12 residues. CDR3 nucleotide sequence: TGTGCCAGCAGAGACAGGGGCCCACCCCTCCACTTT. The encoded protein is CASRDRGPPLHF.

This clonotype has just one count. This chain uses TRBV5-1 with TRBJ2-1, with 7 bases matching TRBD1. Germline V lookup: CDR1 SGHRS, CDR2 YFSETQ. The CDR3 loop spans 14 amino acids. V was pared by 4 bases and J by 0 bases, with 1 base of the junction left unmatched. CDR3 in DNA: TGCGCCAGCAGCGCAGGGGGCTCCTACAATGAGCAGTTCTTC. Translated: CASSAGGSYNEQFF.